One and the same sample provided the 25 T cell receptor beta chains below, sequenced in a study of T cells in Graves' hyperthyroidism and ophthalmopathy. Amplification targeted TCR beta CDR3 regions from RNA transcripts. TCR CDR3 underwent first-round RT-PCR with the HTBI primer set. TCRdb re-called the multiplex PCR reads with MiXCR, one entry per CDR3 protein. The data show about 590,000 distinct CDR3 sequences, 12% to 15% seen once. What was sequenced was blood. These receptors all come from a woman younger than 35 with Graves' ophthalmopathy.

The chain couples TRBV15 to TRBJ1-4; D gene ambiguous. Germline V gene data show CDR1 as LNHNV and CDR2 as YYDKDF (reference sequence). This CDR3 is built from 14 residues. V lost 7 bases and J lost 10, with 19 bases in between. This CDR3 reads CATNNWQGGVKLFF. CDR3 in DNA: TGTGCCACCAACAATTGGCAAGGCGGGGTAAAACTGTTTTTT.

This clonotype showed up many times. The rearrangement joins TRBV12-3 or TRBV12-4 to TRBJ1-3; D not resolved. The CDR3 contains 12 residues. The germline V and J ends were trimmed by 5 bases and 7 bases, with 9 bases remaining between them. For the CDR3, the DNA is TGTGCCAGCAGTCAACTCGGGAACACCATATATTTT. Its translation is CASSQLGNTIYF.

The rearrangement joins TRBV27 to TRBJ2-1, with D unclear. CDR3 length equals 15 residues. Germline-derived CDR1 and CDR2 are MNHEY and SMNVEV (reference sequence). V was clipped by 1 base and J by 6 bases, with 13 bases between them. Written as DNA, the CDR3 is TGTGCCAGCAGTTTATATTACCCTCCTAGCAATGAGCAGTTCTTC. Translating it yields CASSLYYPPSNEQFF.

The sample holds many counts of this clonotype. The CDR3 reads CASRSPPGGRDTDTQYF. The CDR3 bases are TGTGCCAGCAGATCCCCCCCCGGCGGGAGGGACACAGATACGCAGTATTTT. J is TRBJ2-3 and V is TRBV28; TRBD2 aligns across 9 bases. V was pared by 6 bases and J by 2 bases, with 12 bases of the junction left unmatched. The CDR3 length is 17 residues. The germline gives CDR1 MDHEN, CDR2 SYDVKM.

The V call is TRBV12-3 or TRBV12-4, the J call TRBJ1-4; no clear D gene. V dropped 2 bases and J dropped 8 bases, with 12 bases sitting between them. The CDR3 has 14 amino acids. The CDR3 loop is CASSLFETYEKLFF. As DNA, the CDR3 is TGTGCCAGCAGTTTATTCGAGACTTACGAAAAACTGTTTTTT.

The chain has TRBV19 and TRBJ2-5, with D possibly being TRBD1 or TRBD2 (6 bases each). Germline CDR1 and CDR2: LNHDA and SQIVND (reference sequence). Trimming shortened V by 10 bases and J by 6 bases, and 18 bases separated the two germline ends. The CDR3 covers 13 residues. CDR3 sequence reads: CATQEGGAQTQYF. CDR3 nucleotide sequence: TGTGCCACCCAGGAGGGGGGCGCGCAGACCCAGTACTTC.

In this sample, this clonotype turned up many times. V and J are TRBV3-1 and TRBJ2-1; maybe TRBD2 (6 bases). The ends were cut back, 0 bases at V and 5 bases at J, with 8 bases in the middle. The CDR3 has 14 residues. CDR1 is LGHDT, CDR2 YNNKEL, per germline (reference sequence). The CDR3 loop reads CASSQDRTNNEQFF. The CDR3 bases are TGTGCCAGCAGCCAAGATCGGACTAACAATGAGCAGTTCTTC.

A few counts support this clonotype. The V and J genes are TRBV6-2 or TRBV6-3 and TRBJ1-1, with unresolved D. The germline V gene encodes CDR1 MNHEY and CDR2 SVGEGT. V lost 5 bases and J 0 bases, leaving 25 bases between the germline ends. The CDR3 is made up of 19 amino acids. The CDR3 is CASSLSERRGMGMNTEAFF. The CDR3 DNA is TGTGCCAGCAGTCTATCCGAAAGACGCGGTATGGGGATGAACACTGAAGCTTTCTTT.

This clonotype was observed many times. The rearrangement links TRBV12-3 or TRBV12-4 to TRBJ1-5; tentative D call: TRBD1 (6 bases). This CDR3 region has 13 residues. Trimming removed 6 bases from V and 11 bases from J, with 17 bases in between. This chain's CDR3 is CASSFSVGGAQHF. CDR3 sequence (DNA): TGTGCCAGCAGCTTCTCAGTAGGGGGTGCCCAGCATTTT.

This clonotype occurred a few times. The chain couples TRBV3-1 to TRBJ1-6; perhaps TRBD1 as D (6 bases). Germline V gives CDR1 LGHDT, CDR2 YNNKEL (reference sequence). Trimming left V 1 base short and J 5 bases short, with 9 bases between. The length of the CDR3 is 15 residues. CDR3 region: CASSQGHRDNSPLHF. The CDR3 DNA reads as TGTGCCAGCAGCCAAGGACACAGGGATAATTCACCCCTCCACTTT.

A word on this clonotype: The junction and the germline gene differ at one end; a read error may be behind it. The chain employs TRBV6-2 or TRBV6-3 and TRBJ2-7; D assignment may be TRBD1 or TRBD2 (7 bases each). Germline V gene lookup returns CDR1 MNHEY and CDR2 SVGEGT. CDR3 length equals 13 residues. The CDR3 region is CASSLGQAGERYF. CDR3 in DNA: TGTGCCAGCAGTTTAGGACAGGCGGGAGAGCGGTACTTC.

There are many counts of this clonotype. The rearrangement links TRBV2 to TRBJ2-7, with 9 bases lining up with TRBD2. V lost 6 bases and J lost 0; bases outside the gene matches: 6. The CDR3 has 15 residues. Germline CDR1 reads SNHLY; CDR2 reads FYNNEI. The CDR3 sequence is CASRGTSGPSYEQYF. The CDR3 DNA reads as TGTGCCAGCAGGGGTACTAGCGGGCCCTCCTACGAGCAGTACTTC.

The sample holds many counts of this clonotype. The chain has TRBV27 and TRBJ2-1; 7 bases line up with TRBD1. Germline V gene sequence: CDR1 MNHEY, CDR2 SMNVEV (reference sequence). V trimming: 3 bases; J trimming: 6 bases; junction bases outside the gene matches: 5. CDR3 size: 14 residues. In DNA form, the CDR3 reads TGTGCCAGCAGTTTGAGGACAGGTTTCAATGAGCAGTTCTTC. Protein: CASSLRTGFNEQFF.

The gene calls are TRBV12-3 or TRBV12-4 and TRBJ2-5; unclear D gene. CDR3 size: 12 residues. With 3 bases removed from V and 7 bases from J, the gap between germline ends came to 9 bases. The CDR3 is CASSFRLLTQYF. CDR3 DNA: TGTGCCAGCAGTTTCAGACTCCTGACCCAGTACTTC.

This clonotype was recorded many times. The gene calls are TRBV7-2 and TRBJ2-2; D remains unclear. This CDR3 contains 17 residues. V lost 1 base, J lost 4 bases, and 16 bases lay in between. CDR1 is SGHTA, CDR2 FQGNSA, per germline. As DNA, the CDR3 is TGTGCCAGCAGCTTAGTAACCCGAATCCCCCCCACCGGGGAGCTGTTTTTT. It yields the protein CASSLVTRIPPTGELFF.

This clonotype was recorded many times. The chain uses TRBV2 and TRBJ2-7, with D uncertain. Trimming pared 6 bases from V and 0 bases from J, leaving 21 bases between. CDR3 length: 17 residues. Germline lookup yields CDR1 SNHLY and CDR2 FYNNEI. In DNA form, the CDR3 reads TGTGCCAGCAGGGAACCTCTGATAATCCGGAGCTCCTACGAGCAGTACTTC. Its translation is CASREPLIIRSSYEQYF.

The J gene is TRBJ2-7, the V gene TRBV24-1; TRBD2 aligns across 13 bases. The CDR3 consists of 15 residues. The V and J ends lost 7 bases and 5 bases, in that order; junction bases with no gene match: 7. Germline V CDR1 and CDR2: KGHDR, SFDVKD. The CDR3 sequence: CATSSTGTSGDEQYF. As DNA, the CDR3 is TGTGCCACCAGCTCGACAGGGACTAGCGGGGACGAGCAGTACTTC.

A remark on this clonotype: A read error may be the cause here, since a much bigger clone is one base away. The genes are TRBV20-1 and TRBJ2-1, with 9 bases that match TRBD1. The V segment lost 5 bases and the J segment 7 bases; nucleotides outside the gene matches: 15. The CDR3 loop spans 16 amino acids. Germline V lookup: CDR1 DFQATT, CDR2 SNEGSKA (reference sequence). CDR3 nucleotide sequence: TGCAGTGCTCTTTCGCCAGGGACAGGGATCCGTAATGAGCAGTTCTTC. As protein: CSALSPGTGIRNEQFF.

The CDR3 loop is CASSPSRMKTDTQYF. The CDR3 DNA sequence: TGTGCCAGCAGCCCTTCGCGTATGAAAACAGATACGCAGTATTTT. V is TRBV9 and J is TRBJ2-3; no reliable D call. The CDR3 loop spans 15 amino acids. The germline V gene has CDR1 SGDLS and CDR2 YYNGEE. The V end was cut by 4 bases, the J end by 3 bases, with 15 bases between.

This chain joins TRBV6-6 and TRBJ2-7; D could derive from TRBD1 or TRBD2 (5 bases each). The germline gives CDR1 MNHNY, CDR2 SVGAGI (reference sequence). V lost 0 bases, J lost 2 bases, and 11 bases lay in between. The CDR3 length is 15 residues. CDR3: CASSYSGDLAYEQYF. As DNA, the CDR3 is TGTGCCAGCAGTTACTCGGGGGATCTAGCCTACGAGCAGTACTTC.

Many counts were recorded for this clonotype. CDR3 in amino acids: CASSLGVAGGFNEQFF. The CDR3 DNA reads as TGTGCCAGCAGCTTAGGGGTAGCGGGAGGCTTTAATGAGCAGTTCTTC. The chain has TRBV7-6 and TRBJ2-1; TRBD2 matches at 10 bases. This CDR3 is 16 amino acids long. J was trimmed by 7 bases and V by 1 base; bases with no gene match: 7. Germline V lookup: CDR1 SGHVS, CDR2 FNYEAQ.

The CDR3 protein is CASRTVYNEQFF. DNA for the CDR3: TGTGCCAGCAGGACGGTATACAATGAGCAGTTCTTC. The genes are TRBV28 and TRBJ2-1; D remains unclear. V dropped 6 bases and J dropped 4 bases, with 7 bases sitting between them. The CDR3 loop spans 12 amino acids. Germline V CDR1 and CDR2: MDHEN, SYDVKM. The full variable domain, in which reference TRBV28 and TRBJ2-1 provide the parts outside the CDR3, is DVKVTQSSRYLVKRTGEKVFLECVQDMDHENMFWYRQDPGLGLRLIYFSYDVKMKEKGDIPEGYSVSREKKERFSLILESASTNQTSMYLCASRTVYNEQFFGPGTRLTVL.

CDR3 loop: CASRGGFTLNEKLFF. CDR3 DNA: TGTGCCTCCCGCGGGGGGTTTACCCTTAATGAAAAACTGTTTTTT. The rearrangement uses TRBV19 and TRBJ1-4; D perhaps matches TRBD1 (5 bases). Germline V CDR1 and CDR2: LNHDA, SQIVND (reference sequence). The CDR3 has 15 residues. Deletions cut 11 bases from V and 4 bases from J, with 20 bases between.

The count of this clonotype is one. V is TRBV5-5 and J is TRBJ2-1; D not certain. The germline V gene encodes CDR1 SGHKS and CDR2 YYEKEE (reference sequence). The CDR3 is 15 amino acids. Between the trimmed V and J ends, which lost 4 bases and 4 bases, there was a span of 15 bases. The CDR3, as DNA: TGTGCCAGCAGCGCCGCGTGGCCCATGTACAATGAGCAGTTCTTC. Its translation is CASSAAWPMYNEQFF. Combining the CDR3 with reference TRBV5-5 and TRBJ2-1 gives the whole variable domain DAGVTQSPTHLIKTRGQQVTLRCSPISGHKSVSWYQQVLGQGPQFIFQYYEKEERGRGNFPDRFSARQFPNYSSELNVNALLLGDSALYLCASSAAWPMYNEQFFGPGTRLTVL.

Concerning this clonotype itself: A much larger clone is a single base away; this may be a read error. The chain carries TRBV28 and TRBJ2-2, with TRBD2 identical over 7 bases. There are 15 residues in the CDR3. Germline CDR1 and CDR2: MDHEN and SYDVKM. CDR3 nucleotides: TGTGCCAACAGTACGCCGGGAGGGAACACCGGGGAGCTGTTTTTT. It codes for CANSTPGGNTGELFF.